The entry that follows covers one TCR beta chain sequence. Antigen: not known. Germline CDR1 reads MNHEY; CDR2 reads SMNVEV (reference sequence). This CDR3 region has 15 residues. V was pared by 0 bases and J by 4 bases, with 11 bases between. The entry originates in a study of CD8 T cells in Susac syndrome. Random hexamers were used to reverse transcribe the RNA input (roughly 0.5 to 1 ug). It was immunoSEQ multiplex PCR that amplified TCR beta CDR3 across 54 Vbeta and 13 Jbeta. TCRdb recomputed calls from the immunoSEQ multiplex PCR reads with MiXCR, one row per CDR3 protein. The data contain about 300,000 distinct CDR3 sequences, approximately 89% of them seen just once; the ten biggest clones take up around 0.18%. General study results and limits: As acknowledged by the study, its TCR sequencing and HLA analysis included a relatively small number of individuals.

CD8+ and CD4+ blood T cells underwent TCR beta sequencing. The multiple sclerosis controls comprised treatment-naive patients whose relapsing-remitting disease was stable or active. Input material: CD8+ T cells from PBMCs. The source of this sequence is a human donor with multiple sclerosis. The chain couples TRBV27 to TRBJ2-3, with a weak D call TRBD2 (6 bases). DNA of the CDR3: TGTGCCAGCAGTTTATCGGCTAGCGCTGCAGATACGCAGTATTTT. Translating it yields CASSLSASAADTQYF.